This record covers a single T cell receptor beta chain. Its target is not known. The data belong to a study of graft-versus-host responses after intestinal transplantation. Background on the study: Multivisceral, liver-intestinal, or isolated intestinal grafts went to recipients. Every recipient underwent anti-thymocyte globulin induction, then tacrolimus and steroids for roughly 3 years. Whole-study results and caveats: Recipient marrow showed GvH clones, some seen first in ileum or blood. Graft-donor T cell macrochimerism in patients accompanied high graft-versus-host to host-versus-graft clonal ratios in allografts.

Clones were sequenced by immunoSEQ multiplex PCR, and TCRdb holds only the in-frame ones, with some missing. The data contain 90,000 to 95,000 clones, just under 95% of them singletons. The sequence came from a human donor who received an intestinal transplant. The material sequenced was unstimulated CD8+ T cells sorted from spleen or lymph node cells, taken before intestinal transplant.

In DNA form, the CDR3 reads TGTGCCTGGAGTCCCACAGACAACACTGAAGCTTTCTTT. Protein sequence: CAWSPTDNTEAFF. The chain carries TRBV30 and TRBJ1-1; D is unclear. V lost 2 bases and J lost 2, with 9 bases in between. CDR1 and CDR2 (germline): GTSNPN, SVGIG (reference sequence). The CDR3 runs 13 residues.